What follows are 20 T cell receptor beta chains derived from one specimen sequenced in a study of regulatory T cells in long-lasting Graves disease. Library construction for TCR beta used iRepertoire HTBI primers and Arm-PCR of CDR3 regions. One entry per CDR3 protein results from TCRdb running MiXCR on the multiplex PCR reads. The table records 500,000 to 700,000 distinct CDR3 sequences, around 32% of them present only once. Noted time point: persistent/refractory GD, antithyroid drugs over 5 years with positive TRAb. TCR sequences were obtained from RNA taken from PBMCs. The sequencing here drew on peripheral blood mononuclear cells (PBMCs), taken when the disease was refractory, from a patient treated with antithyroid drugs. Receptor source: a female donor with Graves disease.

The V and J genes are TRBV13 and TRBJ1-2; the match to TRBD1 covers 7 bases. Germline trimming cut 2 bases from V and 10 bases from J; bases unmatched to any gene: 7. CDR1 and CDR2 (germline): PRHDT, FYEKMQ (reference sequence). The CDR3 is 13 amino acids. CDR3 sequence: CASSLYGTDIYTF. The CDR3 bases are TGTGCCAGCAGCTTATATGGGACAGATATCTACACCTTC. The whole variable domain, filled in from reference TRBV13 and TRBJ1-2, reads AAGVIQSPRHLIKEKRETATLKCYPIPRHDTVYWYQQGPGQDPQFLISFYEKMQSDKGSIPDRFSAQQFSDYHSELNMSSLELGDSALYFCASSLYGTDIYTFGSGTRLTVV.

V usage is TRBV19 and J usage is TRBJ2-7, with 15 bases matching TRBD2. Germline-derived CDR1 and CDR2 are LNHDA and SQIVND (reference sequence). Trimming at V came to 3 bases and at J to 5 bases, leaving 14 bases not matched to a gene. This CDR3 has 19 amino acids. CDR3 residues: CASSISREGTSGRSDEQYF. The DNA of the CDR3 is TGTGCCAGTAGTATCTCCCGGGAAGGGACTAGCGGGAGGTCGGACGAGCAGTACTTC. Supplemented by reference TRBV19 and TRBJ2-7, the full variable domain reads DGGITQSPKYLFRKEGQNVTLSCEQNLNHDAMYWYRQDPGQGLRLIYYSQIVNDFQKGDIAEGYSVSREKKESFPLTVTSAQKNPTAFYLCASSISREGTSGRSDEQYFGPGTRLTVT.

This clonotype was seen repeatedly, ten times or more. The CDR3: CASSLTAFGGTTGELFF. CDR3 nucleotides: TGTGCCAGCAGCTTAACCGCGTTTGGCGGGACCACCGGGGAGCTGTTTTTT. This chain joins TRBV7-3 and TRBJ2-2, with a weak D call TRBD2 (6 bases). Germline V gene data show CDR1 as SGHTA and CDR2 as FQGTGA. The CDR3 sequence is 17 residues long. V lost 0 bases, J lost 4 bases, and 15 bases lay in between.

The genes are TRBV10-3 and TRBJ1-2; tentative D call: TRBD1 (5 bases). With 7 bases removed from V and 4 bases from J, the gap between germline ends came to 16 bases. CDR3 size: 14 residues. CDR1 and CDR2 (germline): ENHRY, SYGVKD. The CDR3, as DNA: TGTGCCATCACCGTAGACAGTCTCCGCTATGGCTACACCTTC. As protein: CAITVDSLRYGYTF.

This chain uses TRBV14 with TRBJ2-7, with D tentatively TRBD1 (5 bases). Trimming removed 2 bases from V and 3 bases from J, with 14 bases in between. This CDR3 is built from 15 residues. CDR1 is SGHDN and CDR2 is FVKESK in the germline V gene. The CDR3 DNA sequence: TGTGCCAGCAGCCAAAGGCAGGGAAGGAACTACGAGCAGTACTTC. Its translation is CASSQRQGRNYEQYF.

The chain uses TRBV6-1 and TRBJ2-7; D possibly corresponds to TRBD2 (7 bases). V was trimmed by 4 bases and J by 6 bases, leaving 19 bases between them. Germline values: CDR1 MNHNS, CDR2 SASEGT. The CDR3 covers 15 residues. DNA of the CDR3: TGTGCCAGCAGTGTAGGGGGGGCCCGAACCTGCGAGCAGTACTTC. It specifies CASSVGGARTCEQYF.

This clonotype was detected a few times. V gene TRBV20-1 combines with J gene TRBJ2-7; no definite D call. Trimming removed 3 bases at V and 3 bases at J, with 12 bases between. This CDR3 spans 13 amino acids. CDR1 and CDR2 from the germline V gene are DFQATT and SNEGSKA (reference sequence). In nucleotides, the CDR3 is TGCAGTGCTAGCGGACCCACCCTCTACGAGCAGTACTTC. This translates into CSASGPTLYEQYF.

This clonotype was counted a few times. The gene calls are TRBV11-2 and TRBJ1-2; 8 bases are shared with TRBD1. Losses at the gene ends were 2 bases for V and 5 bases for J; bases not matched to a gene: 7. This CDR3 is 15 amino acids long. CDR1 is SGHAT and CDR2 is FQNNGV in the germline V gene. The CDR3 region has the DNA TGTGCCAGCAGCTTAAGTCACGGGACAGGATATGGCTACACCTTC. It encodes CASSLSHGTGYGYTF.

The table lists this clonotype with a few counts. The chain joins TRBV20-1 to TRBJ2-1; D gene ambiguous. The CDR3 has 14 amino acids. Germline V lookup: CDR1 DFQATT, CDR2 SNEGSKA (reference sequence). Between the trimmed V and J ends, which lost 0 bases and 7 bases, there was a span of 13 bases. CDR3 sequence: CSARDFRTVNEQFF. In DNA, the CDR3 is TGCAGTGCTAGAGATTTCAGAACAGTGAATGAGCAGTTCTTC.

This clonotype was seen a handful of times. V gene TRBV29-1 combines with J gene TRBJ1-4, with 9 bases matching TRBD1. The J segment lost 0 bases and the V segment lost 6 bases, leaving 2 bases of the junction unmatched. CDR1 and CDR2 from the germline V gene are SQVTM and ANQGSEA. The CDR3 covers 14 residues. The CDR3 spells CSVGQGPTNEKLFF. As DNA, the CDR3 is TGCAGCGTAGGACAGGGGCCAACTAATGAAAAACTGTTTTTT.

This clonotype was detected a few times. This chain links TRBV20-1 with TRBJ1-2; D uncertain. CDR3 length: 14 residues. Germline-derived CDR1 and CDR2 are DFQATT and SNEGSKA (reference sequence). V was trimmed by 0 bases and J by 4 bases, leaving 12 bases between them. CDR3 in amino acids: CSARDHRGFYGYTF. In nucleotides, the CDR3 is TGCAGTGCTAGAGATCATCGGGGATTCTATGGCTACACCTTC.

This clonotype was detected only a few times. This chain connects TRBV7-2 to TRBJ1-4, with TRBD1 matching over 7 bases. There are 14 residues in the CDR3. Germline V lookup: CDR1 SGHTA, CDR2 FQGNSA. V lost 3 bases and J lost 8; bases outside the gene matches: 6. The CDR3 DNA follows: TGTGCCAGCAGCTTTGACAGGGTCAGCGAAAAACTGTTTTTT. Protein sequence: CASSFDRVSEKLFF.

The chain carries TRBV5-1 and TRBJ1-4, with D possibly TRBD1 on 6 matching bases. This CDR3 is 13 amino acids long. Germline V gene sequence: CDR1 SGHRS, CDR2 YFSETQ. Trimming removed 7 bases from V and 6 bases from J, with 13 bases in between. The DNA for the CDR3 is TGCGCCAGCCGATCTGGGACATATGAAAAACTGTTTTTT. Its translation: CASRSGTYEKLFF.

This clonotype was seen more than once but under ten times. DNA for the CDR3: TGTGCCATCAGTGAGGCTAGCGGGAGTCCCGTCGAGCAGTACTTC. Protein: CAISEASGSPVEQYF. The V and J genes are TRBV10-3 and TRBJ2-7, with 10 bases lining up with TRBD2. The germline gives CDR1 ENHRY, CDR2 SYGVKD. CDR3 length: 15 residues. V lost 2 bases and J lost 6; bases outside the gene matches: 7.

V usage is TRBV28 and J usage is TRBJ2-7; 12 positions match TRBD2. Germline trimming cut 6 bases from V and 4 bases from J; bases unmatched to any gene: 10. This CDR3 comprises 16 residues. Looked up from germline, CDR1 is MDHEN and CDR2 is SYDVKM. The DNA of the CDR3 is TGTGCCAGCAGCCCCCCCCCTAGCGGGAGGGTGTACGAGCAGTACTTC. Its translation: CASSPPPSGRVYEQYF.

This chain links TRBV28 with TRBJ2-2; D is possibly TRBD2 (5 bases). This CDR3 has 17 residues. Germline V CDR1 and CDR2: MDHEN, SYDVKM. V dropped 5 bases and J dropped 0 bases, with 16 bases sitting between them. The CDR3 DNA follows: TGTGCCAGCAGTCCCCGCGGGTCGCGTGCGAACACCGGGGAGCTGTTTTTT. As protein: CASSPRGSRANTGELFF.

The chain carries TRBV20-1 and TRBJ1-2; D ambiguous. Germline V lookup: CDR1 DFQATT, CDR2 SNEGSKA (reference sequence). Trimming pared 6 bases from V and 3 bases from J, leaving 17 bases between. This CDR3 has 14 residues. The CDR3 DNA reads TGCAGTGCCGACCACACAGAGACATACTATGGCTACACCTTC. It is translated as CSADHTETYYGYTF.

This clonotype was counted many times. V is TRBV2 and J is TRBJ1-3; D call uncertain. This CDR3 comprises 15 residues. Looked up from germline, CDR1 is SNHLY and CDR2 is FYNNEI. The germline V and J ends were trimmed by 1 base and 0 bases, with 7 bases remaining between them. The CDR3 sequence is CASSEGFRSGNTIYF. The CDR3 coding sequence is TGTGCCAGCAGTGAAGGGTTCCGCTCTGGAAACACCATATATTTT. Full variable domain (remainder filled in from reference TRBV2 and TRBJ1-3): EPEVTQTPSHQVTQMGQEVILRCVPISNHLYFYWYRQILGQKVEFLVSFYNNEISEKSEIFDDQFSVERPDGSNFTLKIRSTKLEDSAMYFCASSEGFRSGNTIYFGEGSWLTVV.

The V and J genes are TRBV9 and TRBJ2-7; 8 nucleotides agree with TRBD2. CDR1 and CDR2 (germline): SGDLS, YYNGEE. The V and J ends lost 7 bases and 0 bases, in that order; junction bases with no gene match: 9. The CDR3 runs to 15 residues. CDR3 DNA sequence: TGTGCCAGCTCTCCGACGGGAGGGCTCTCCTACGAGCAGTACTTC. Protein sequence: CASSPTGGLSYEQYF.

On this clonotype: Given the absence of the conserved phenylalanine or tryptophan at the CDR3 end, a read error is likely. This chain links TRBV5-1 with TRBJ1-4, with D possibly being TRBD1 (6 bases). The germline V and J ends were trimmed by 4 bases and 0 bases, with 10 bases remaining between them. The length of the CDR3 is 15 residues. CDR1 is SGHRS and CDR2 is YFSETQ in the germline V gene. CDR3 residues: CASSTGTSTNEKLFL. CDR3 coding DNA: TGCGCCAGCAGCACCGGGACATCAACTAATGAAAAACTGTTTCTT.